Listed here is a single T cell receptor beta chain. What it binds is not known. The sample originates from a study of beta chain features in type 1 diabetes. The germline CDR1 and CDR2 sequences are SGHTA and FQGNSA. V was clipped by 5 bases and J by 5 bases; unmatched bases: 2. There are 13 residues in the CDR3. The authors reverse transcribed all of the isolated RNA, so sequencing captured expressed TCRB transcripts. The read count averaged approximately 3.5 million across naive, central memory and regulatory T cell samples. The repertoire was sequenced with immunoSEQ multiplex PCR; TCRdb's copy has only in-frame clones and lacks some. This table has 810,000 or so clones, 17% appearing once. General study results and limits: A potential influence of HLA type upon TCRB rearrangement remained unresolved herein. There was a moderate but significant shortening of TCRB CDR3s in all four CD4+ subsets of Type 1 diabetes patients. The similarity of naive, central memory and Treg TCRB repertoires appeared greater among patients than among healthy donors.

Sequencing input: naive CD4+ T cells from blood. The TCR comes from a woman between 18 and 29 years old in good health. This rearrangement joins TRBV7-2 to TRBJ1-2, with 10 bases identical to TRBD1. The CDR3 spells CASSQDRGYGYTF. Written as DNA, the CDR3 is TGTGCCAGCAGCCAGGACAGGGGGTATGGCTACACCTTC.